This TCR beta chain was recovered during a study of T cell responses to AZD1222 COVID-19 vaccine. About the study: Pooling covered second doses at about 4 or about 12 weeks. Study-level points and caveats: Clonal diversity was possibly underestimated; the donors were predominantly white British and more often female. Spike-specific TCR repertoires showed rising breadth and depth after two AZD1222 doses.

This clone came up once. Its antigen remains unidentified. CDR3 size: 13 residues. Trimming left V 2 bases short and J 1 base short, with 5 bases between. CDR1 MNHEY and CDR2 SVGAGI come from the germline V gene. Assay: immunoSEQ multiplex PCR; the TCRdb copy retains only in-frame clones and omits some. The table has some 120,000 clones, about 85% seen once. The source material was peripheral blood, sampled on day 0 of AZD1222 vaccination. This chain joins TRBV6-5 and TRBJ1-1; D gene uncertain. The sequence was collected from an adult in good health. In nucleotides, the CDR3 is TGTGCCAGCAGTTACGTGGAGAACACTGAAGCTTTCTTT. Amino acid sequence: CASSYVENTEAFF.